These 15 T cell receptor beta chains were sequenced from one sample in a study of cytomegalovirus exposure and HLA in healthy donors. PCR involved 60 Vbeta and 13 Jbeta primers. Measured with immunoSEQ multiplex PCR; TCRdb has only the in-frame clones, and not every one. The top ten clones hold approximately 2% of a sample with roughly 130,000 clones, roughly 83% of them seen once. Sequenced: PBMCs. The receptors were gathered from a man aged 18 to 30 in good health and CMV-seronegative.

The chain is built from TRBV10-3 and TRBJ1-2; TRBD1 matches 7 bases. After removal of 8 bases from V and 4 bases from J, the junction contained 10 bases not matched to a gene. In germline, CDR1 is ENHRY, CDR2 SYGVKD. The CDR3 has 14 amino acids. The CDR3 is CAIRRDRGSYGYTF. In DNA form, the CDR3 reads TGTGCCATCCGCCGGGACAGAGGTTCCTATGGCTACACCTTC.

The chain carries TRBV6-5 and TRBJ1-1; perhaps TRBD1 as D (6 bases). The germline V and J ends were trimmed by 0 bases and 8 bases, with 7 bases remaining between them. The germline V gene encodes CDR1 MNHEY and CDR2 SVGAGI. The CDR3 has 12 amino acids. CDR3 DNA sequence: TGTGCCAGCAGTTACTCGAGGGGGGAAGCTTTCTTT. Protein sequence: CASSYSRGEAFF.

The chain has TRBV27 and TRBJ2-5, with D perhaps TRBD2 (6 bases). The V gene's germline CDR1 is MNHEY and CDR2 SMNVEV (reference sequence). The V end was cut by 6 bases, the J end by 4 bases, with 18 bases between. The CDR3 contains 15 residues. CDR3: CASRPTSFARETQYF. In nucleotides, the CDR3 is TGTGCCAGCAGACCGACTAGTTTCGCTCGAGAGACCCAGTACTTC.

This clone has just one count. The V and J genes are TRBV6-1 and TRBJ2-7; weak D call: TRBD2 (6 bases). V gave up 7 bases and J gave up 8 bases, with 12 bases separating them. Germline V gene data show CDR1 as MNHNS and CDR2 as SASEGT. This CDR3 is 11 amino acids long. The CDR3, as DNA: TGTGCCAGCACCCAGGAGGGCAAGCAGTACTTC. This codes for CASTQEGKQYF.

The V call is TRBV10-1, the J call TRBJ2-7, with D unclear. Trimming took off 2 bases at V and 7 bases at J, with 6 bases between the two ends. This CDR3 spans 11 amino acids. Germline CDR1 is WNHNN and CDR2 is SYGVQD (reference sequence). This chain's CDR3 is CASSEVREQYV. CDR3 in DNA: TGCGCCAGCAGTGAGGTGCGGGAGCAGTACGTC.

This clone showed up just a few times. The chain carries TRBV4-1 and TRBJ2-1; D uncertain. V was pared by 6 bases and J by 7 bases, with 10 bases between. CDR1 and CDR2 (germline): MGHRA, YSYEKL. This CDR3 has 12 residues. In DNA form, the CDR3 reads TGCGCCAGCAGAAACTATGTAAATGAGCAGTTCTTC. This codes for CASRNYVNEQFF.

In its sample, this clone was seen a few times. V and J are TRBV10-2 and TRBJ1-5; D may be TRBD1 (6 bases). CDR3 size: 16 residues. The V end was cut by 2 bases, the J end by 2 bases, with 13 bases between. The germline V gene encodes CDR1 WSHSY and CDR2 SAAADI. CDR3 coding DNA: TGCGCCAGCAGTGAGCTTCAGGGGTATGGCAATCAGCCCCAGCATTTT. Its translation is CASSELQGYGNQPQHF.

The V call is TRBV7-2, the J call TRBJ2-3; TRBD1 matches at 7 bases. V lost 4 bases to trimming and J lost 2 bases; unmatched junction nucleotides: 6. The CDR3 sequence is 15 residues long. Germline CDR1 SGHTA, CDR2 FQGNSA. The CDR3 region is CASSSRTGVTDTQYF. For the CDR3, the DNA is TGTGCCAGCAGCTCTAGGACAGGCGTCACAGATACGCAGTATTTT. Drawing the rest from reference TRBV7-2 and TRBJ2-3, the complete variable domain is GAGVSQSPSNKVTEKGKDVELRCDPISGHTALYWYRQSLGQGLEFLIYFQGNSAPDKSGLPSDRFSAERTGGSVSTLTIQRTQQEDSAVYLCASSSRTGVTDTQYFGPGTRLTVL.

J is TRBJ2-6 and V is TRBV5-1; TRBD1 agrees at 8 bases. Germline CDR1 reads SGHRS; CDR2 reads YFSETQ. Trimming took 4 bases from V and 0 from J; bases not matched to a gene: 9. This CDR3 comprises 18 residues. DNA for the CDR3: TGCGCCAGCAGCGGGGGACAGGTGGAACTCTCTGGGGCCAACGTCCTGACTTTC. It specifies CASSGGQVELSGANVLTF.

The gene calls are TRBV30 and TRBJ1-5, with 7 positions matching TRBD1. Germline assignment: CDR1 GTSNPN and CDR2 SVGIG (reference sequence). The CDR3 has 13 amino acids. The junction had 3 bases not matched to a gene; V was cut back by 1 base and J by 6 bases. CDR3 protein: CAWSERGLQPQHF. The CDR3 DNA is TGTGCCTGGAGTGAAAGGGGGCTTCAGCCCCAGCATTTT.

The rearrangement joins TRBV25-1 to TRBJ2-2, with TRBD2 identical over 9 bases. Trimming at V came to 7 bases and at J to 3 bases, leaving 6 bases not matched to a gene. Germline V gene data show CDR1 as MGHDK and CDR2 as SYGVNS. The CDR3 consists of 15 residues. CDR3 amino acids: CASTRAGGDTGELFF. In DNA, the CDR3 is TGTGCCAGCACGCGGGCGGGAGGGGACACCGGGGAGCTGTTTTTT.

This chain joins TRBV12-5 and TRBJ2-1, with 7 bases matching TRBD1. CDR3 length: 12 amino acids. Unmatched junction bases numbered 8, after V lost 5 bases and J lost 13 bases. Germline-derived CDR1 and CDR2 are LGHNT and FRNRAP. In nucleotides, the CDR3 is TGTGCTAGTGGTCCCGGCCGGGACAGACAGTTCTTC. This sequence encodes CASGPGRDRQFF.

This clone was seen once. The CDR3 coding sequence is TGTGCCAGCAGCTTGAAGGGATCTAGCGGCGCGAACACCGGGGAGCTGTTTTTT. Translating it yields CASSLKGSSGANTGELFF. V is TRBV5-4 and J is TRBJ2-2, with 7 nucleotides matching TRBD2. Trimming at V came to 1 base and at J to 0 bases, leaving 9 bases not matched to a gene. CDR3 length equals 18 residues. The germline V gene encodes CDR1 SGHNT and CDR2 YYREEE (reference sequence).

The chain uses TRBV7-9 and TRBJ2-7; 7 positions agree with TRBD2. V gave up 5 bases and J gave up 3 bases; unmatched junction bases: 4. Germline CDR1 SEHNR, CDR2 FQNEAQ (reference sequence). The CDR3 spans 13 residues. CDR3 DNA sequence: TGTGCCAGCAGCCTGGGGACTATCTACGAGCAGTACGTC. Its translation is CASSLGTIYEQYV.

This clone has just one count. The chain has TRBV19 and TRBJ1-1; weak D call: TRBD1 (5 bases). Germline V gene data show CDR1 as LNHDA and CDR2 as SQIVND (reference sequence). V gave up 5 bases and J gave up 3 bases, with 13 bases separating them. This CDR3 region has 14 residues. Here the CDR3 reads CASSSQGGDTEAFF. In DNA form, the CDR3 reads TGTGCCAGTAGTTCTCAGGGCGGAGACACTGAAGCTTTCTTT.